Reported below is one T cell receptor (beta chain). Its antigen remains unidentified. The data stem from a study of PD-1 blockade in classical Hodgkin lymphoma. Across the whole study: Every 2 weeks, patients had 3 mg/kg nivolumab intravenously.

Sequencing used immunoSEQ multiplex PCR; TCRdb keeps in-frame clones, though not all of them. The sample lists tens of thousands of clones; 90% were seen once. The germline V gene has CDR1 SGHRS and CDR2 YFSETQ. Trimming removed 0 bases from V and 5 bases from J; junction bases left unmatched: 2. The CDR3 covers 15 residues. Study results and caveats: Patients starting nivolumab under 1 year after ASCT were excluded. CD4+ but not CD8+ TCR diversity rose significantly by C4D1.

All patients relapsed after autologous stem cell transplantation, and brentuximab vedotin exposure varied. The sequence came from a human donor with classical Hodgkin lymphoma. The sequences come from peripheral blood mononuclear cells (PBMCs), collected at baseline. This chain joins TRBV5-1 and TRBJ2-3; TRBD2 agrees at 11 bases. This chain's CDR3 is CASSLAGLAGDTQYF. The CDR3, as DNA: TGCGCCAGCAGCTTGGCCGGACTAGCGGGAGATACGCAGTATTTT.